This T cell receptor (beta chain) was sequenced for a study of T-cell memory formation after mild COVID-19. Looking at the study overall: TCR clustering was largely donor specific.

This clonotype was seen only a few times. The TCR alpha and TCR beta cDNA libraries, bearing sample barcodes and UMIs, were generated by 5'RACE using constant-segment primers. TCRdb passed the 5' RACE reads through MiXCR, listing each CDR3 protein once. The sample gives around 340,000 distinct CDR3 sequences, roughly an eighth of which show up once; about 20% is in the top ten. Germline CDR1 reads SQVTM; CDR2 reads ANQGSEA. The CDR3 length is 13 residues. Trimming shortened V by 5 bases and J by 2 bases, and 12 bases separated the two germline ends. This TCR was recovered from a man aged 18 to 29 who had mild COVID-19 (a few samples of this study predate the infection). Cell type and time point are not known. The rearrangement joins TRBV29-1 to TRBJ1-1; D gene uncertain. Sequenced material: PBMCs or a T cell subset sorted from them (not recorded which). This chain's CDR3 is CSVTGKGNTEAFF. The CDR3 region has the DNA TGCAGCGTTACCGGTAAGGGCAACACTGAAGCTTTCTTT.